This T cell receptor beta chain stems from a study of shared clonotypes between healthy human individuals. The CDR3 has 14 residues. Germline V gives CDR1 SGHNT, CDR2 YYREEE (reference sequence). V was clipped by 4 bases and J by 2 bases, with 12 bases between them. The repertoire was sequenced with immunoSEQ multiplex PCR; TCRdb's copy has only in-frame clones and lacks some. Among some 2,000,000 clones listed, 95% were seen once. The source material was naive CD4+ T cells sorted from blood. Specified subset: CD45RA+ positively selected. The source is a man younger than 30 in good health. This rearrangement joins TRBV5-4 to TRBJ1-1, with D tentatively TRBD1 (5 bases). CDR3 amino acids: CASSPGLSNTEAFF. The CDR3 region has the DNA TGTGCCAGCAGCCCGGGACTTTCAAACACTGAAGCTTTCTTT.